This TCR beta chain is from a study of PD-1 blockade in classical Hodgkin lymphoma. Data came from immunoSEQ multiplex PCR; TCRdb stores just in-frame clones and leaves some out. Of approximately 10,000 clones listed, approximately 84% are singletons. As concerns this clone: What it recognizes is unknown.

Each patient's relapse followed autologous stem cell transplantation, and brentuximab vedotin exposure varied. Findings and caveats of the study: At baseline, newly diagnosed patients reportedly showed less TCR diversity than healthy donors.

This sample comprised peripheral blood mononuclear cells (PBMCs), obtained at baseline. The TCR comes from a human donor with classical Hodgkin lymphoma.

This chain's CDR3 is CASSGLPSSSEQYF. CDR3 bases: TGTGCCAGCAGCGGTTTACCGTCTTCGAGCGAGCAGTACTTC. The genes are TRBV7-2 and TRBJ2-7; no clear D. The V and J ends lost 5 bases and 6 bases respectively, with 17 bases between them. This CDR3 comprises 14 residues. Germline CDR1 is SGHTA and CDR2 is FQGNSA.